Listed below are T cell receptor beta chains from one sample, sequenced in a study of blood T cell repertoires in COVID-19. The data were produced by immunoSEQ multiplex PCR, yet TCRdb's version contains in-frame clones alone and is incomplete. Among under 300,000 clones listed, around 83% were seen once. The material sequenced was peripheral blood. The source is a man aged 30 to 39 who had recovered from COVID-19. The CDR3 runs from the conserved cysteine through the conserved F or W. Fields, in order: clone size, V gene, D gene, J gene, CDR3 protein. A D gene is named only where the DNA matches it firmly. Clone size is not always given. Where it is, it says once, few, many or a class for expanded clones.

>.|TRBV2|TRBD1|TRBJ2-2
CASSDRGTGELFF
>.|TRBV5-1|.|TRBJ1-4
CASRGATGWNEKLFF
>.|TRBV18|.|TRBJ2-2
CASSPRDGTGELFF
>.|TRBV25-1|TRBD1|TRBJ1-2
CASTGTDNYGYTF
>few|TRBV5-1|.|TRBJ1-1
CASSWVGAEAFF
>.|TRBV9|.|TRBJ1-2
CASSVGQENYGYTF
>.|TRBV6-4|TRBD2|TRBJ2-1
CASSDFGGARNEQFF
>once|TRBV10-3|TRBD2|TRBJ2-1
CAIMLGGGSVNEQFF
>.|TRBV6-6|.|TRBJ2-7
CASSYTVENYEQYF
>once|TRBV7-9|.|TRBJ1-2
CASSQDSPYGYTF